These T cell receptor beta chains were read from a single sample in a study of CXCR3-negative and CXCR3-positive naive CD8 T cells. With the 5' RACE reads reprocessed, TCRdb shows one record per CDR3 protein and no DNA. The sample has approximately 56,000 distinct CDR3 sequences. The sample comprised naive CXCR3- CD8+ T cells from blood. These receptors originate from a human donor in good health. Some clones in this sample may be carry-over from other donors' samples. Both conserved end residues are part of each CDR3.

cdr3_aa | j_call | v_call
CASHSHSSYNEQFF | TRBJ2-1 | TRBV12-3/TRBV12-4
CASSQDGGLLATQYF | TRBJ2-3 | TRBV4-1
CASSTSGLNTEAFF | TRBJ1-1 | TRBV5-1
CASSFEQGMNTEAFF | TRBJ1-1 | TRBV7-6
CSAFDREWDTGELFF | TRBJ2-2 | TRBV20-1
CASSSFTNEQFF | TRBJ2-1 | TRBV7-2
CASRQRQNTGELFF | TRBJ2-2 | TRBV2
CSATSGLAGGYGEQYF | TRBJ2-7 | TRBV20-1
CASSSPREKYGYTF | TRBJ1-2 | TRBV7-9
CASSEGSAGGLEFF | TRBJ2-1 | TRBV2
CASSLWGSGDTQYF | TRBJ2-3 | TRBV5-1
CASSYSMEGYEQYF | TRBJ2-7 | TRBV6-5
CSAPGTGGPGSGEAFF | TRBJ1-1 | TRBV20-1
CASSWGTNLEETQYF | TRBJ2-5 | TRBV12-3/TRBV12-4
CSVEGGWNTEAFF | TRBJ1-1 | TRBV29-1
CASSRGQEGYEQYF | TRBJ2-7 | TRBV2
CASSYYSNEQFF | TRBJ2-1 | TRBV7-9
CASSHQSNEQFF | TRBJ2-1 | TRBV5-6
CSVEMTAGDYEPYF | TRBJ2-7 | TRBV29-1
CASSLAGLAGGWTDTQYF | TRBJ2-3 | TRBV5-1
CASGGVGAYEQYF | TRBJ2-7 | TRBV28
CASSLYPGNYEQYF | TRBJ2-7 | TRBV7-3
CSARDSAGVFADTQYF | TRBJ2-3 | TRBV20-1
CSARDHPESGANVLTF | TRBJ2-6 | TRBV20-1
CASSLGTGDEQFF | TRBJ2-1 | TRBV28
CASSLRLDLGNEQFF | TRBJ2-1 | TRBV4-1
CASSLGREQFF | TRBJ2-1 | TRBV7-9
CASSLSDRVADTQYF | TRBJ2-3 | TRBV6-5